This TCR beta chain is drawn from a study of cytomegalovirus exposure and HLA in healthy donors. For the study at large: From HLA-typed donors, an early data release held about 85 million unique TCRs. Overall study findings and caveats: Available immune exposure information was restricted to CMV serostatus only. HLA alleles showed associations with some 17,000 TCR beta sequences in a later analysis, at a 0.05 false discovery rate.

This clone turned up a few times. As yet, its antigen is unknown. The V end lost 0 bases, the J end lost 6 bases, and 9 bases lay between the germline ends. Germline CDR1 PRHDT, CDR2 FYEKMQ (reference sequence). The CDR3 runs to 13 residues. 60 Vbeta and 13 Jbeta primers were used in PCR. Original data processing: Counted up in a later analysis, unique TCR beta chains came to 65 million to 80 million, with around 10 million shared. Repertoires were generated with immunoSEQ multiplex PCR, while TCRdb's copy carries only in-frame clones and drops some. The V and J calls and clone size come from that table; D and trimming were worked out from the DNA. The repertoire holds roughly 200,000 clones, with approximately 84% as singletons.

The TCR sequence derives from a female donor in good health and CMV-seronegative. The specimen sequenced was PBMCs. The genes are TRBV13 and TRBJ2-7; TRBD1 might be the D (5 bases). The CDR3 nucleotides are TGTGCCAGCAGCTTAGGGCCCCAGGGCGAGCAGTACTTC. This encodes CASSLGPQGEQYF.